Shown below are 26 T cell receptor beta chains from a single sample sequenced in a study of T cells expressing NK-cell markers. TCRdb re-called the 5' RACE reads and catalogs CDR3 proteins one per entry, DNA excluded. There are more than 120,000 distinct CDR3 sequences in the sample, with 12% held by the top ten. Material: blood T cells: a sorted CD56 or NKG2C T cell subset, CD4+ or CD8+ T cells, or bulk PBMC T cells (not recorded which). The receptor set was obtained from a man younger than 35 in good health.

The chain is built from TRBV29-1 and TRBJ2-2; TCRdb names TRBD1, which stays unverified in the absence of DNA. The CDR3 sequence is 19 residues long. CDR1 SQVTM and CDR2 ANQGSEA come from the germline V gene. The CDR3 is CSVEDLSGGKDSNTGELFF.

The rearrangement uses TRBV7-2 and TRBJ2-1. CDR3 length: 15 residues. The germline CDR1 and CDR2 sequences are SGHTA and FQGNSA. The CDR3 is CASSLTLDPSNEQFF.

This rearrangement joins TRBV5-4 to TRBJ2-5; TCRdb's D call, TRBD2, is unchecked because there is no DNA. Germline loops: CDR1 SGHNT, CDR2 YYREEE (reference sequence). This CDR3 comprises 15 residues. CDR3 in amino acids: CASSTPGTSGETQYF.

This chain uses TRBV7-6 with TRBJ2-3. The CDR3 is 15 amino acids. Germline V gene sequence: CDR1 SGHVS, CDR2 FNYEAQ. The CDR3 sequence is CASSLDTTSTDTQYF.

The J gene is TRBJ2-1, the V gene TRBV5-1; there is no DNA to check the TCRdb D call of TRBD2. Germline V gives CDR1 SGHRS, CDR2 YFSETQ. This CDR3 has 17 residues. CDR3 sequence: CASSISGLAGGPNEQFF.

The gene calls are TRBV30 and TRBJ2-7; TCRdb picks TRBD1, but there is no DNA to check that call. Germline CDR1 is GTSNPN and CDR2 is SVGIG (reference sequence). The CDR3 extends over 15 amino acids. CDR3 residues: CAWSVGQGSSYEQYF.

The chain joins TRBV28 to TRBJ2-3; without DNA, the TCRdb call of TRBD1 cannot be checked. The CDR3 contains 14 residues. Germline V gives CDR1 MDHEN, CDR2 SYDVKM. This CDR3 is CASSFQGHSDTQYF.

The genes are TRBV25-1 and TRBJ1-1. The CDR3 runs to 12 residues. Germline CDR1 MGHDK, CDR2 SYGVNS. CDR3 amino acids: CASSGLDIAAFF. The full variable domain, in which reference TRBV25-1 and TRBJ1-1 provide the parts outside the CDR3, is EADIYQTPRYLVIGTGKKITLECSQTMGHDKMYWYQQDPGMELHLIHYSYGVNSTEKGDLSSESTVSRIRTEHFPLTLESARPSHTSQYLCASSGLDIAAFFGQGTRLTVV.

The chain is built from TRBV3-1 and TRBJ2-3; TCRdb returns TRBD2, unconfirmable since there is no DNA. The germline V gene has CDR1 LGHDT and CDR2 YNNKEL (reference sequence). The CDR3 consists of 16 residues. CDR3 sequence: CASSPGLAGHTDTQYF.

The CDR3 here is CASSFPTSHRGYNEQFF. The genes are TRBV7-9 and TRBJ2-1; the TCRdb D gene call, TRBD2, has no DNA to confirm it. There are 17 residues in the CDR3. Per the germline V gene, CDR1 is SEHNR and CDR2 is FQNEAQ (reference sequence).

This chain connects TRBV12-3 or TRBV12-4 to TRBJ2-5; TCRdb designates TRBD2, a call that cannot be tested without DNA. The CDR3 spans 14 residues. The CDR3 loop reads CASSLGISGQTQYF.

The chain joins TRBV29-1 to TRBJ2-2; TCRdb gives TRBD2 as the D gene, but with no DNA this cannot be confirmed. The germline CDR1 and CDR2 sequences are SQVTM and ANQGSEA. The CDR3 is made up of 15 amino acids. CDR3 region: CSVEGGSVHTGELFF.

This sequence joins TRBV12-3 or TRBV12-4 and TRBJ1-3; the D call from TCRdb, TRBD1, cannot be confirmed without DNA. The CDR3 covers 14 residues. This chain's CDR3 is CASRATGTGNTIYF.

The V gene is TRBV12-3 or TRBV12-4, the J gene TRBJ2-5; TCRdb's assignment of TRBD2 cannot be checked, as there is no DNA. The CDR3 spans 18 residues. The CDR3 reads CASSSTSGRTLYQETQYF.

V and J are TRBV25-1 and TRBJ2-2; the TRBD1 assignment by TCRdb is unverifiable without DNA. Per germline, CDR1 MGHDK and CDR2 SYGVNS. The CDR3 length is 15 residues. The CDR3 is CATTGTGTNTGELFF.

This chain links TRBV29-1 with TRBJ2-1; TCRdb's assignment of TRBD1 cannot be checked, as there is no DNA. CDR1 and CDR2 (germline): SQVTM, ANQGSEA. CDR3 length: 13 residues. The CDR3: CSPRTRPYNEQFF.

The chain carries TRBV2 and TRBJ2-1; with no DNA, the TCRdb D assignment of TRBD1 cannot be verified. Germline V gene lookup returns CDR1 SNHLY and CDR2 FYNNEI. The CDR3 length is 14 residues. The CDR3 protein is CASSVGQGVNEQFF.

This chain connects TRBV20-1 to TRBJ2-3. The CDR3 has 12 amino acids. CDR1 and CDR2 from the germline V gene are DFQATT and SNEGSKA (reference sequence). Here the CDR3 reads CSVRPSGDTQYF.

The chain combines TRBV7-6 with TRBJ1-1; TCRdb gives TRBD1 as the D gene, but with no DNA this cannot be confirmed. CDR1 is SGHVS and CDR2 is FNYEAQ in the germline V gene. The CDR3 totals 14 residues. The CDR3 sequence: CASSLDGGPSEAFF.

The chain is built from TRBV30 and TRBJ2-3; TCRdb reports TRBD1, a call that lacks DNA to check it against. Per germline, CDR1 GTSNPN and CDR2 SVGIG (reference sequence). The CDR3 has 16 amino acids. CDR3: CAWTPSTGTSTDTQYF.

The V gene is TRBV7-7, the J gene TRBJ2-1. Germline V CDR1 and CDR2: SSHAT, FNYEAQ (reference sequence). The CDR3 loop spans 15 amino acids. Here the CDR3 reads CASSLEDSAYNEQFF.

J is TRBJ2-5 and V is TRBV11-2; TCRdb's assignment of TRBD2 cannot be checked, as there is no DNA. Per the germline V gene, CDR1 is SGHAT and CDR2 is FQNNGV. CDR3 length: 16 amino acids. CDR3 sequence: CASSLNQLAGGKTQYF.

The chain carries TRBV23-1 and TRBJ2-6; TCRdb's assignment of TRBD1 cannot be checked, as there is no DNA. TRBV23-1 falls under the ORF class, with uncertain function. The CDR3 spans 13 residues. This CDR3 reads CASTGSGANVLTF.

V gene TRBV7-8 combines with J gene TRBJ2-1; with no DNA, the TCRdb D assignment of TRBD2 cannot be verified. The CDR3 has 17 residues. In germline, CDR1 is SGHVS, CDR2 FQNEAQ. The CDR3 is CASSLGLAGGPVNEQFF.

The CDR3 region is CASSIGGMETQYF. This chain uses TRBV19 with TRBJ2-5; TCRdb calls TRBD1, which cannot be checked without DNA. The CDR3 totals 13 residues. Germline values: CDR1 LNHDA, CDR2 SQIVND (reference sequence).

The chain carries TRBV28 and TRBJ2-2; TCRdb gives TRBD1 as the D gene, but with no DNA this cannot be confirmed. From germline, CDR1 is MDHEN and CDR2 SYDVKM. This CDR3 has 17 residues. The CDR3: CASSYGQESPLTGELFF. Supplemented by reference TRBV28 and TRBJ2-2, the full variable domain reads DVKVTQSSRYLVKRTGEKVFLECVQDMDHENMFWYRQDPGLGLRLIYFSYDVKMKEKGDIPEGYSVSREKKERFSLILESASTNQTSMYLCASSYGQESPLTGELFFGEGSRLTVL.